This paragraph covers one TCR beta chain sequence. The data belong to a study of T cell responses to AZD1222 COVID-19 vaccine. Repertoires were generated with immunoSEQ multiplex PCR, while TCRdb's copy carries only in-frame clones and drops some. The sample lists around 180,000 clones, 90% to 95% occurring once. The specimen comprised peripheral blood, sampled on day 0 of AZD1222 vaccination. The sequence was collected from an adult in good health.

The CDR3 region is CASSLGGARANEKLFF. CDR3 nucleotide sequence: TGTGCCAGCAGTCTGGGGGGGGCGCGGGCTAATGAAAAACTGTTTTTT. V is TRBV28 and J is TRBJ1-4; weak D call: TRBD1 (6 bases). The V gene's germline CDR1 is MDHEN and CDR2 SYDVKM. Deletions cut 5 bases from V and 3 bases from J, with 16 bases between. This CDR3 spans 16 amino acids.